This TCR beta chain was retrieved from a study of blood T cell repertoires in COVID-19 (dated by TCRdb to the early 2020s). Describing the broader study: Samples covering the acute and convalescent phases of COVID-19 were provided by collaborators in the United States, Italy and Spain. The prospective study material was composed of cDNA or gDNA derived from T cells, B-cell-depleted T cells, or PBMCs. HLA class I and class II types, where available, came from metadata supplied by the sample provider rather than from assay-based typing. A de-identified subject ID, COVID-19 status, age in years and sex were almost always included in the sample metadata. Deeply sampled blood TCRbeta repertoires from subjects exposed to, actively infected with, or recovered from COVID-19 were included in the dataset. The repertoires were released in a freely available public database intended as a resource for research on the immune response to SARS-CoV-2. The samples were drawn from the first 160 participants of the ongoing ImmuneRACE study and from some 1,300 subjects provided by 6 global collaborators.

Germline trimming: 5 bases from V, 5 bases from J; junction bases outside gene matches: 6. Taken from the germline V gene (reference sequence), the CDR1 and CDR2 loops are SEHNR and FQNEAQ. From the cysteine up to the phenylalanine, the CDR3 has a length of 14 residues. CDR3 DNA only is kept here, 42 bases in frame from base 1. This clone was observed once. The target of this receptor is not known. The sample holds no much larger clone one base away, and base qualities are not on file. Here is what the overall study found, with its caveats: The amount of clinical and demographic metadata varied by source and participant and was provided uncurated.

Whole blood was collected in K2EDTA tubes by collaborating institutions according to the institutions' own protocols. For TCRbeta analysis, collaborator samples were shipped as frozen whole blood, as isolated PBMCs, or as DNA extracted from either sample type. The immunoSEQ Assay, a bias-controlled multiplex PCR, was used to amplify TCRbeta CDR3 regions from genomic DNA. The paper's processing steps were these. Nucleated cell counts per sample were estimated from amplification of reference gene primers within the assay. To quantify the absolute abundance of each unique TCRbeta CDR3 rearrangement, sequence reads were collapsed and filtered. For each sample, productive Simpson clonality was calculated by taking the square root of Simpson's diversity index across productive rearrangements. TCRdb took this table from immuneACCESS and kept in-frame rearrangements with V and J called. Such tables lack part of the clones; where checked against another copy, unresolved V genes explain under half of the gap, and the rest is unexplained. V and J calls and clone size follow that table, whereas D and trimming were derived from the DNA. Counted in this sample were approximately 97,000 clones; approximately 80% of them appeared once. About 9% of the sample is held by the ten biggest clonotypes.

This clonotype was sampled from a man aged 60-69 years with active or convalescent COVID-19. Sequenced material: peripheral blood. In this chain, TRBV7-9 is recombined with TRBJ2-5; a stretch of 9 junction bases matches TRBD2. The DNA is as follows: TGTGCCAGCAGCGCTTCTAGCGGGATTGAGACCCAGTACTTC. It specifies CASSASSGIETQYF.